The next 15 T cell receptor beta chains were all read from a single sample in a study of CD8 T cells in Susac syndrome. An amount of RNA that ranged from roughly 0.45 to 1 ug was reverse transcribed with random hexamers. TCRdb redid the calling of the immunoSEQ multiplex PCR reads with MiXCR, one entry per CDR3 protein. The sample yields 350,000 to 550,000 distinct CDR3 sequences, more than 80% seen once. Specimen: CD8+ T cells from PBMCs. The receptors shown here come from a human donor with multiple sclerosis.

The chain combines TRBV9 with TRBJ2-4; TRBD1 matches 7 bases. This CDR3 has 16 amino acids. V gave up 3 bases and J gave up 6 bases; unmatched junction bases: 12. Looked up from germline, CDR1 is SGDLS and CDR2 is YYNGEE. This CDR3 is CASSAGTAGLTNIQYF. In DNA, the CDR3 is TGTGCCAGCAGCGCCGGGACAGCTGGTTTAACAAACATTCAGTACTTC.

The chain couples TRBV12-3 or TRBV12-4 to TRBJ2-1; TRBD2 might be the D (6 bases). The CDR3 is made up of 13 amino acids. Trimming cost V 4 bases and J 9 bases, with 13 bases left between them. The CDR3 region is CASSSGTGSEQFF. CDR3 in DNA: TGTGCCAGCAGTTCCGGGACTGGAAGTGAGCAGTTCTTC.

This clonotype has just one count. The chain recombines TRBV7-9 with TRBJ1-1, with 7 bases aligning to TRBD1. The CDR3 contains 13 residues. V dropped 5 bases and J dropped 11; count of bases not matched to a gene: 11. Germline lookup yields CDR1 SEHNR and CDR2 FQNEAQ (reference sequence). CDR3 amino acids: CASSPGRGHRAFF. In DNA, the CDR3 is TGTGCCAGCAGCCCGGGGAGGGGGCATAGGGCTTTCTTT.

The CDR3 DNA is TGTGCCAGCAGCTTAGTGGCCTCTACCCCCGGCTACACCTTC. This codes for CASSLVASTPGYTF. The V and J genes are TRBV7-9 and TRBJ1-2; D is undetermined. CDR3 size: 14 residues. V dropped 1 base and J dropped 8 bases, with 14 bases sitting between them. Germline CDR1 and CDR2: SEHNR and FQNEAQ (reference sequence).

The chain carries TRBV12-3 or TRBV12-4 and TRBJ2-2; D may be TRBD2 (6 bases). The CDR3 runs 14 residues. V was shortened by 2 bases and J by 7 bases, with 11 bases between the two germline ends. The CDR3 protein is CASSLLAGGGELFF. In nucleotides, the CDR3 is TGTGCCAGCAGTTTACTAGCCGGGGGCGGGGAGCTGTTTTTT.

The rearrangement links TRBV29-1 to TRBJ1-1; the D gene is possibly TRBD1 (6 bases). The CDR3 has 12 amino acids. The ends were cut back, 7 bases at V and 0 bases at J, with 9 bases in the middle. CDR1 SQVTM and CDR2 ANQGSEA come from the germline V gene. CDR3 sequence: CSGDTLNTEAFF. In DNA, the CDR3 is TGCAGCGGGGACACTCTGAACACTGAAGCTTTCTTT.

The chain joins TRBV6-5 to TRBJ1-1; weak D call: TRBD1 (6 bases). The CDR3 length is 17 residues. Germline CDR1 is MNHEY and CDR2 is SVGAGI. The V gene lost 5 bases and the J gene lost 4 bases, with 23 bases spanning the gap. CDR3 residues: CASSTEYATQGSTEAFF. The CDR3 DNA follows: TGTGCCAGCAGTACCGAGTACGCGACACAGGGAAGCACTGAAGCTTTCTTT.

The sample holds one count of this clonotype. The chain links TRBV4-1 to TRBJ2-1; 9 bases map to TRBD2. V shed 5 bases, J shed 8 bases, and the junction held 10 bases outside the gene matches. The germline V gene has CDR1 MGHRA and CDR2 YSYEKL. CDR3 length: 15 amino acids. CDR3 in amino acids: CASSVQSGGFDEQFF. The DNA for the CDR3 is TGCGCCAGCAGCGTGCAAAGCGGGGGGTTTGATGAGCAGTTCTTC.

This chain joins TRBV11-1 and TRBJ1-1, with D maybe TRBD1 (5 bases). Trimming stripped 5 bases from V and 5 bases from J, with 15 bases between. This CDR3 is built from 14 residues. Germline CDR1 reads SGHAT; CDR2 reads FQDESV (reference sequence). This chain's CDR3 is CASSLTDSNTEAFF. For the CDR3, the DNA is TGTGCCAGCAGCCTAACCGACAGCAATACTGAAGCTTTCTTT.

V and J are TRBV2 and TRBJ2-3, with D perhaps matching TRBD2 (5 bases). This CDR3 has 14 amino acids. Germline V lookup: CDR1 SNHLY, CDR2 FYNNEI. The germline V and J ends were trimmed by 2 bases and 5 bases, with 11 bases remaining between them. CDR3 residues: CASSEYGLGDTQYF. CDR3 DNA sequence: TGTGCCAGCAGTGAATATGGACTGGGAGATACGCAGTATTTT.

This chain joins TRBV11-2 and TRBJ2-7, with D possibly TRBD2 on 6 matching bases. Trimming pared 1 base from V and 0 bases from J, leaving 13 bases between. Looked up from germline, CDR1 is SGHAT and CDR2 is FQNNGV. There are 16 residues in the CDR3. CDR3 residues: CASSLVVAENSYEQYF. CDR3 nucleotides: TGTGCCAGCAGCTTAGTGGTAGCGGAGAACTCCTACGAGCAGTACTTC. The full variable domain, rest sourced from reference TRBV11-2 and TRBJ2-7, is EAGVAQSPRYKIIEKRQSVAFWCNPISGHATLYWYQQILGQGPKLLIQFQNNGVVDDSQLPKDRFSAERLKGVDSTLKIQPAKLEDSAVYLCASSLVVAENSYEQYFGPGTRLTVT.

The rearrangement joins TRBV7-9 to TRBJ2-5; 7 nucleotides agree with TRBD2. CDR1 SEHNR and CDR2 FQNEAQ come from the germline V gene (reference sequence). The CDR3 is 16 residues long. V shed 8 bases, J shed 0 bases, and the junction held 12 bases outside the gene matches. DNA of the CDR3: TGTGCCAGCGGGGACCTAGCGGCGTTGTACCAAGAGACCCAGTACTTC. This sequence encodes CASGDLAALYQETQYF.

V usage is TRBV27 and J usage is TRBJ2-3; D gene ambiguous. CDR1 and CDR2 (germline): MNHEY, SMNVEV (reference sequence). The CDR3 is 16 amino acids. Trimming took 3 bases from V and 0 from J, leaving 13 bases between them. The DNA of the CDR3 is TGTGCCAGCAGTTTCCTCCGGGCCGCTAGCACAGATACGCAGTATTTT. Its protein is CASSFLRAASTDTQYF.

The chain employs TRBV5-4 and TRBJ1-2; D gene uncertain. Germline V gene data show CDR1 as SGHNT and CDR2 as YYREEE (reference sequence). Trimming left V 0 bases short and J 0 bases short, with 6 bases between. The CDR3 spans 14 residues. Here the CDR3 reads CASSLEHTNYGYTF. The CDR3 DNA reads as TGTGCCAGCAGCTTGGAACATACTAACTATGGCTACACCTTC.

The rearrangement links TRBV12-3 or TRBV12-4 to TRBJ2-1; D assignment may be TRBD1 or TRBD2 (6 bases each). The V and J ends lost 6 bases and 5 bases respectively, with 17 bases between them. The CDR3 runs 15 residues. CDR3 sequence reads: CASSPNREAHNEQFF. CDR3 sequence (DNA): TGTGCCAGCAGCCCCAACAGGGAGGCCCACAATGAGCAGTTCTTC.